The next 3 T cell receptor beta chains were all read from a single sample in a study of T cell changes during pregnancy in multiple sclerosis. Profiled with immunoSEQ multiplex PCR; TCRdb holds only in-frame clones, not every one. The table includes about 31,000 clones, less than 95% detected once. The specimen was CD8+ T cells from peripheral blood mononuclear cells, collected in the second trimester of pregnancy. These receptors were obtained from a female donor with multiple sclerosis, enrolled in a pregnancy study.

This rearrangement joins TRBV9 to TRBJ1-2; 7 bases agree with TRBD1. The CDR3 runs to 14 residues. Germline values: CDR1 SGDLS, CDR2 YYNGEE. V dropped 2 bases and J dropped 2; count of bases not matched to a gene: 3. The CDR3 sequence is CASSVLQGNYGYTF. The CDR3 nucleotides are TGTGCCAGCAGCGTTCTACAGGGGAACTATGGCTACACCTTC.

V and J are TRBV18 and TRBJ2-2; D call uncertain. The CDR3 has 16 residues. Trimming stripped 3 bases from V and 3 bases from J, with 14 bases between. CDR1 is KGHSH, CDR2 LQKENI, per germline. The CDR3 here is CASSPPRREYTGELFF. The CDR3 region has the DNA TGTGCCAGCTCACCCCCTCGGAGAGAGTACACCGGGGAGCTGTTTTTT.

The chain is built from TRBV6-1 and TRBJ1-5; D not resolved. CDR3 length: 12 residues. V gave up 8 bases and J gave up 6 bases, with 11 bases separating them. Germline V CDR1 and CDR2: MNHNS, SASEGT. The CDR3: CASREGTQPQHF. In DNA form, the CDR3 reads TGTGCCAGCCGGGAGGGAACTCAGCCCCAGCATTTT.